This passage covers 2 T cell receptor beta chains from one sample sequenced in a study of cytomegalovirus exposure and HLA in healthy donors. The method was immunoSEQ multiplex PCR; TCRdb's version includes in-frame clones alone and lacks a portion of them. The repertoire includes 120,000 or so clones, 85% of them detected once, and under 2.5% sits in the top ten. The specimen was PBMCs. Receptors were obtained from a woman younger than 45 in good health and CMV-seronegative.

The chain recombines TRBV7-3 with TRBJ2-7; 10 positions agree with TRBD2. Germline loops: CDR1 SGHTA, CDR2 FQGTGA. V was clipped by 4 bases and J by 0 bases; unmatched bases: 15. This CDR3 is built from 19 residues. The CDR3 sequence is CASSSPVVAGGQASYEQYF. CDR3 DNA: TGTGCCAGCAGCTCCCCAGTCGTAGCGGGGGGCCAAGCCTCCTACGAGCAGTACTTC.

The V call is TRBV5-6, the J call TRBJ2-1; TRBD1 matches at 9 bases. V lost 4 bases and J lost 5; bases outside the gene matches: 7. Germline V gene sequence: CDR1 SGHDT, CDR2 YYEEEE. CDR3 length: 15 residues. Here the CDR3 reads CASSTGTGLNNEQFF. The CDR3 bases are TGTGCCAGCAGCACCGGGACAGGGTTGAACAATGAGCAGTTCTTC.